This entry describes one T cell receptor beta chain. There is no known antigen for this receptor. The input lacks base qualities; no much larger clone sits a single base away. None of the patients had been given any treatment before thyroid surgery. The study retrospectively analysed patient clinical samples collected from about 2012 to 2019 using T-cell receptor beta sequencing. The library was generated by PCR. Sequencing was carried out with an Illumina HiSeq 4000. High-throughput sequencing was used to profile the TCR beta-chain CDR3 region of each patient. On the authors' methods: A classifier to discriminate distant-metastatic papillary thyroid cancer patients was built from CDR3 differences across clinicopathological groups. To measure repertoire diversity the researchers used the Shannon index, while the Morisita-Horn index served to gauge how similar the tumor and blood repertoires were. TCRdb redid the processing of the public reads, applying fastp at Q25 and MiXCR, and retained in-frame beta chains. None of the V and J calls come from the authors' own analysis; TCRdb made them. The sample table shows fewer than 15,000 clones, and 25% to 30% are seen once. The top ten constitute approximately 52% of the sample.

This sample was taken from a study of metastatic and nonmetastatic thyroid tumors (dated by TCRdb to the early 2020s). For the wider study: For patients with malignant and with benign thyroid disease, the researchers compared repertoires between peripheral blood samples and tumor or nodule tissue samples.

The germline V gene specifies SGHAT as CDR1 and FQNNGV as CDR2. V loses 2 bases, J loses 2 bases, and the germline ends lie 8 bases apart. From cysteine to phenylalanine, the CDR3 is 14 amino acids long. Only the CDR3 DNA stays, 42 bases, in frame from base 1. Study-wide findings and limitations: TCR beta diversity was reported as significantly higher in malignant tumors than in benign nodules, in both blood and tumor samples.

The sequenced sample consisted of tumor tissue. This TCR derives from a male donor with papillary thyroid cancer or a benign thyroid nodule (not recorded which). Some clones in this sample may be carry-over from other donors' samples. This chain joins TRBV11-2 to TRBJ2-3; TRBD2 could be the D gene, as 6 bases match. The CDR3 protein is CASSLTGDTDTQYF. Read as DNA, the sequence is TGTGCCAGCAGCTTAACGGGGGACACAGATACGCAGTATTTT.